This is a list of T cell receptor beta chains from one sample in a study of cytomegalovirus exposure and HLA in healthy donors. Sequenced by immunoSEQ multiplex PCR; TCRdb stores in-frame clones only, minus some. The sample has about 200,000 clones, approximately 78% seen once. Material: PBMCs. These receptors originate from a woman aged 50 to 65 in good health and CMV-seropositive. CDR3s include the opening cysteine and the closing phenylalanine or tryptophan. The D gene is left open where the match is weak. Size is omitted from some rows. Given values are once, few, many or a class for expanded clones.

TRBV19	.	TRBD2	TRBJ2-3	TGTGCCAGTAGTATCGGACTAGCGGGGGCAGATACGCAGTATTTT	CASSIGLAGADTQYF
TRBV15	.	TRBD1	TRBJ2-1	TGTGCCACCAGCAGAGATCAGGGGGAATACAATGAGCAGTTCTTC	CATSRDQGEYNEQFF
TRBV29-1	.	.	TRBJ2-7	TGCAGCGTAGCTCAGCGACCAGGGGCGCCCTACGAGCAGTACTTC	CSVAQRPGAPYEQYF
TRBV28	once	TRBD2	TRBJ2-1	TGTGCCAGCAGTTTACTAGCGGGAGGGCAGTATGAGCAGTTCTTC	CASSLLAGGQYEQFF
TRBV28	.	.	TRBJ1-2	TGTGCCAGCAGTTTGGAGACAGGCTATGGCTACACCTTC	CASSLETGYGYTF
TRBV5-6	.	.	TRBJ2-2	TGTGCCAGCAGCTTGGCCGGGTCTGGCAGCACCGGGGAGCTGTTTTTT	CASSLAGSGSTGELFF
TRBV7-8	.	.	TRBJ2-2	TGTGCCAGCAGCTTAGATGACTTCGGGGAGCTGTTTTTT	CASSLDDFGELFF
TRBV4-1	.	.	TRBJ2-1	TGCGCCAGCAGCCAAGATCCATACATGAGGGCCGGGGTTGGGTACAATGAGCAGTTCTTC	CASSQDPYMRAGVGYNEQFF
TRBV7-3	.	TRBD2	TRBJ2-1	TGTGCCAGCAGCTCTAGCGGGGAGCAGTTCTTC	CASSSSGEQFF
TRBV19	.	.	TRBJ1-2	TGTGCCAGTAGTATTGGCCCAGGGAACTATGGCTACACCTTC	CASSIGPGNYGYTF
TRBV7-2	.	.	TRBJ2-7	TGTGCCAGCAGCCCTTCCCTGGGGGCGCTTGGGTACGAGCAGTACTTC	CASSPSLGALGYEQYF
TRBV6-5	.	TRBD2	TRBJ2-3	TGTGCCAGCAGTTCCGGACTAGCGGGAAGGGATACGCAGTATTTT	CASSSGLAGRDTQYF
TRBV7-2	.	.	TRBJ1-2	TGTGCCAGCAGCTTAAGGTCAACAGCAAACTATGGCTACACCTTC	CASSLRSTANYGYTF
TRBV18	.	.	TRBJ2-2	TGTGCCAGCTCACCCAGACTAGACCGGCTGTTTTTT	CASSPRLDRLFF
TRBV19	.	TRBD1	TRBJ1-2	TGTGCCAGTACCTCGACAGGGGGCAAGACTTCGGGAGGCTACACCTTC	CASTSTGGKTSGGYTF
TRBV5-4	.	.	TRBJ1-1	TGTGCCAGCAGCGCGGATGATCTTATGAACACTGAAGCTTTCTTT	CASSADDLMNTEAFF
TRBV18	.	.	TRBJ2-3	TGTGCCAGCTCACCGAAAGGGGGAACTAGCACAGATACGCAGTATTTT	CASSPKGGTSTDTQYF
TRBV27	.	.	TRBJ1-6	TGTGCCAGCAGTCTAAGCTCCTATAATTCACCCCTCCACTTT	CASSLSSYNSPLHF
TRBV5-6	.	.	TRBJ2-7	TGTGCCAGCGGGTCGGGCTACGAGCAGTACTTC	CASGSGYEQYF
TRBV5-4	.	TRBD1	TRBJ2-3	TGTGCCAGCAGCTTGGGGGGACAGAGCACAGATACGCAGTATTTT	CASSLGGQSTDTQYF